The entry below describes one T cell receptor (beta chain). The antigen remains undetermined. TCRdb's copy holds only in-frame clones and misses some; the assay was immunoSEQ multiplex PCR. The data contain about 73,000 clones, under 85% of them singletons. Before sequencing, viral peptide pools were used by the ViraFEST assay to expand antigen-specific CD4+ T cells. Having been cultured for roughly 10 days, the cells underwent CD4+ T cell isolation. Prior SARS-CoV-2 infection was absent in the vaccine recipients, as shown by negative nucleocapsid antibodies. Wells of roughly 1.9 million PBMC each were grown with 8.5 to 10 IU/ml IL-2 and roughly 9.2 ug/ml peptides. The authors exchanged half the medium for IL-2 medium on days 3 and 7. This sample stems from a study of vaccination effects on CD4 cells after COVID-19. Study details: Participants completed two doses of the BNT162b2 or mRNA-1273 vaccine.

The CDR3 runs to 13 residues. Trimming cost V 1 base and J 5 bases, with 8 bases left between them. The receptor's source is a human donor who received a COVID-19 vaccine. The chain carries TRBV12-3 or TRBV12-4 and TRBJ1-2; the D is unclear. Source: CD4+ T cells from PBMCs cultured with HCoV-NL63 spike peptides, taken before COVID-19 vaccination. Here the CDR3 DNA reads TGTGCCAGCAGTTTAGGGACCCTTTATGGCTACACCTTC. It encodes CASSLGTLYGYTF.